This T cell receptor beta chain was documented in a study of blood T cell repertoires in COVID-19. Whole-study context: Donors in the United States, Italy and Spain gave samples during acute or convalescent COVID-19.

Germline V gives CDR1 MRHNA, CDR2 SNTAGT. V lost 4 bases and J lost 8; bases outside the gene matches: 5. The CDR3 contains 13 residues. This clone has only one observation. This table comes from immunoSEQ multiplex PCR, and its TCRdb copy is limited to in-frame clones, with some not included. The sample includes about 59,000 clones, approximately 80% of them seen just once. The source is an elderly woman with active or convalescent COVID-19. J is TRBJ1-2 and V is TRBV6-4; 9 bases agree with TRBD1. The sequenced sample consisted of peripheral blood. The CDR3 region has the DNA TGTGCCAGCAGTGTGGGACAGGGTTGGGGCTACACCTTC. Translation gives CASSVGQGWGYTF.